These 9 T cell receptor beta chains were sequenced from one sample in a study of lymphopenia after photon versus proton radiotherapy. Repertoires were generated with immunoSEQ multiplex PCR, while TCRdb's copy carries only in-frame clones and drops some. The repertoire includes more than 20,000 clones, 85% to 90% of them detected once, and around 5.3% sits in the top ten. Here the sequenced sample was peripheral blood, taken from a patient treated with photon-based radiotherapy. Receptor source: a man younger than 45 with gastric cancer.

The chain links TRBV6-1 to TRBJ1-3; no reliable D call. The V gene's germline CDR1 is MNHNS and CDR2 SASEGT. Trimming took off 5 bases at V and 4 bases at J, with 6 bases between the two ends. The CDR3 covers 12 residues. The CDR3 reads CASSPVGNTIYF. CDR3 bases: TGTGCCAGCAGTCCGGTAGGAAACACCATATATTTT.

Turning to this clone: Other DNA variants within this sample encode the same CDR3. V usage is TRBV14 and J usage is TRBJ1-1; D is ambiguous. The germline V gene has CDR1 SGHDN and CDR2 FVKESK. V shed 0 bases and J shed 1 base, with 3 bases lying between them. The CDR3 runs to 13 residues. The CDR3 reads CASSQDSNTEAFF. The CDR3 region has the DNA TGTGCCAGCAGCCAAGATTCGAACACTGAAGCTTTCTTT.

This chain connects TRBV13 to TRBJ1-4; D remains ambiguous. Germline V CDR1 and CDR2: PRHDT, FYEKMQ (reference sequence). This CDR3 has 16 residues. Trimming cost V 5 bases and J 3 bases, with 16 bases left between them. CDR3 in amino acids: CASSTYTSRPNEKLFF. The CDR3 coding sequence is TGTGCCAGCAGCACGTATACAAGCCGTCCTAATGAAAAACTGTTTTTT.

The genes are TRBV19 and TRBJ2-4; D is ambiguous. Trimming left V 11 bases short and J 0 bases short, with 8 bases between. The CDR3 consists of 12 residues. CDR1 LNHDA and CDR2 SQIVND come from the germline V gene (reference sequence). The CDR3 spells CAGWLAKNIQYF. The DNA of the CDR3 is TGTGCCGGATGGTTAGCCAAAAACATTCAGTACTTC.

J is TRBJ1-5 and V is TRBV25-1; D is possibly TRBD1 (5 bases). This CDR3 contains 15 residues. V lost 2 bases and J 6 bases, leaving 14 bases between the germline ends. The V gene's germline CDR1 is MGHDK and CDR2 SYGVNS. The CDR3 sequence is CASSEGGASPQPQHF. The CDR3 nucleotides read TGTGCCAGCAGTGAAGGAGGGGCGTCCCCTCAGCCCCAGCATTTT. Full variable domain (rest looked up from reference TRBV25-1 and TRBJ1-5): EADIYQTPRYLVIGTGKKITLECSQTMGHDKMYWYQQDPGMELHLIHYSYGVNSTEKGDLSSESTVSRIRTEHFPLTLESARPSHTSQYLCASSEGGASPQPQHFGDGTRLSIL.

This chain connects TRBV2 to TRBJ1-2; TRBD1 aligns across 8 bases. V shed 7 bases and J 3 bases; nucleotides not matched to a gene: 4. Germline V gene data show CDR1 as SNHLY and CDR2 as FYNNEI. This CDR3 spans 13 amino acids. The CDR3 protein is CASKDRADYGYTF. CDR3 coding DNA: TGTGCCAGCAAGGACAGGGCCGACTATGGCTACACCTTC.

The genes are TRBV7-8 and TRBJ2-7; perhaps TRBD2 as D (5 bases). V lost 4 bases and J lost 2, with 9 bases in between. This CDR3 has 13 residues. Germline assignment: CDR1 SGHVS and CDR2 FQNEAQ. CDR3 sequence (DNA): TGTGCCAGCAGCTCGGCCGGGACCTACGAGCAGTACTTC. This gives the protein CASSSAGTYEQYF. Full variable domain (outside the CDR3, taken from reference TRBV7-8 and TRBJ2-7): GAGVSQSPRYKVAKRGQDVALRCDPISGHVSLFWYQQALGQGPEFLTYFQNEAQLDKSGLPSDRFFAERPEGSVSTLKIQRTQQEDSAVYLCASSSAGTYEQYFGPGTRLTVT.

CDR3 amino acids: CATSTSGRGYEQYF. The CDR3, as DNA: TGTGCCACCTCGACTAGCGGGAGGGGTTACGAGCAGTACTTC. The rearrangement links TRBV19 to TRBJ2-7, with 14 nucleotides matching TRBD2. Germline values: CDR1 LNHDA, CDR2 SQIVND (reference sequence). Trimming cost V 10 bases and J 4 bases; bases outside gene matches: 6. This CDR3 is built from 14 residues.

This rearrangement joins TRBV27 to TRBJ2-2; D gene uncertain. CDR1 is MNHEY, CDR2 SMNVEV, per germline (reference sequence). Trimming cost V 2 bases and J 7 bases, with 5 bases left between them. The CDR3 totals 12 residues. This CDR3 reads CASSLVNGELFF. The CDR3, as DNA: TGTGCCAGCAGTTTAGTGAACGGGGAGCTGTTTTTT.